Below, 16 T cell receptor beta chains from the same sample are listed, as sequenced in a study of T cells in localized non-small cell lung cancer (dated by TCRdb to the early 2020s). Receptors were amplified or captured by the immunoSEQ multiplex PCR assay. The source is immuneACCESS, and TCRdb retained only in-frame sequences with V and J called. Part of the clones is not carried over; for the studies checked, unresolved V genes explain less than half of this, and the remainder is unexplained. This sample lists 20,000 to 25,000 clones; around nine tenths were detected once. About 14% of the sample rests with the top ten. The material sequenced was peripheral blood, taken before any cancer treatment. These receptors were obtained from a male donor aged 60 or older with stage I lung adenocarcinoma.

The rearrangement links TRBV5-4 to TRBJ2-5, with 8 bases identical to TRBD1. Germline V gives CDR1 SGHNT, CDR2 YYREEE (reference sequence). V gave up 3 bases and J gave up 5 bases; unmatched junction bases: 9. There are 15 residues in the CDR3. Written as DNA, the CDR3 is TGTGCCAGCAGCTCCCAGGGGGCGGTGAGGGAGACCCAGTACTTC. Residues: CASSSQGAVRETQYF.

This chain connects TRBV2 to TRBJ2-3; D may be TRBD1 (5 bases). In germline, CDR1 is SNHLY, CDR2 FYNNEI. The V and J ends lost 6 bases and 2 bases respectively, with 9 bases between them. CDR3 length: 13 residues. The CDR3 sequence is CASSRAPTDTQYF. CDR3 DNA sequence: TGTGCCAGCAGCAGGGCTCCCACAGATACGCAGTATTTT.

The rearrangement links TRBV20-1 to TRBJ1-4, with 7 bases aligning to TRBD1. Germline trimming cut 0 bases from V and 17 bases from J; bases unmatched to any gene: 6. The germline V gene has CDR1 DFQATT and CDR2 SNEGSKA (reference sequence). This CDR3 is 11 amino acids long. The CDR3 bases are TGCAGTGCTAGAGATCGCGGACAGGTCTTTTTT. As protein: CSARDRGQVFF.

This chain joins TRBV19 and TRBJ1-5; 9 nucleotides align to TRBD1. Germline-derived CDR1 and CDR2 are LNHDA and SQIVND (reference sequence). This CDR3 is built from 14 residues. Unmatched junction bases numbered 10, after V lost 10 bases and J lost 6 bases. DNA of the CDR3: TGTGCCACCCTCCGGACAGGGGCAACTCAGCCCCAGCATTTT. It translates to CATLRTGATQPQHF.

The chain carries TRBV18 and TRBJ1-3, with a weak D call TRBD1 (5 bases). V lost 3 bases to trimming and J lost 1 base, with 10 bases between them. Per germline, CDR1 KGHSH and CDR2 LQKENI. This CDR3 is built from 15 residues. CDR3 DNA sequence: TGTGCCAGCTCACCCCTCGAGGGGTCTGGAAACACCATATATTTT. It translates to CASSPLEGSGNTIYF.

CDR3 nucleotide sequence: TGTGCCAGCAGACCCGGGACAGATAGCAATCAGCCCCAGCATTTT. Its protein is CASRPGTDSNQPQHF. This chain joins TRBV27 and TRBJ1-5, with 7 bases that match TRBD1. Germline V gives CDR1 MNHEY, CDR2 SMNVEV (reference sequence). The CDR3 totals 15 residues. J was trimmed by 0 bases and V by 6 bases; bases with no gene match: 5.

V and J are TRBV9 and TRBJ2-7, with 13 bases aligning to TRBD2. The CDR3 has 18 amino acids. Germline V gene data show CDR1 as SGDLS and CDR2 as YYNGEE. The ends lost 4 bases at V and 0 bases at J; junction bases unmatched: 10. The CDR3 bases are TGTGCCAGCAGCTCCAGGGGACTAGCGGGGATTAGCTCCTACGAGCAGTACTTC. Amino acids: CASSSRGLAGISSYEQYF. Combining the CDR3 with reference TRBV9 and TRBJ2-7 gives the whole variable domain DSGVTQTPKHLITATGQRVTLRCSPRSGDLSVYWYQQSLDQGLQFLIQYYNGEERAKGNILERFSAQQFPDLHSELNLSSLELGDSALYFCASSSRGLAGISSYEQYFGPGTRLTVT.

The chain carries TRBV4-1 and TRBJ1-5; D not certain. CDR1 MGHRA and CDR2 YSYEKL come from the germline V gene. V dropped 4 bases and J dropped 11 bases, with 21 bases sitting between them. The CDR3 runs 15 residues. CDR3 bases: TGCGCCAGCAGCCCTCAAGGGCCCAGCGGTATGTCCCAGCATTTT. Its translation is CASSPQGPSGMSQHF.

This chain links TRBV18 with TRBJ2-7; D is possibly TRBD1 (7 bases). This CDR3 is 14 amino acids long. Per the germline V gene, CDR1 is KGHSH and CDR2 is LQKENI. V was shortened by 2 bases and J by 4 bases, with 12 bases between the two germline ends. The CDR3 protein is CASSPGGGGYEQYF. Written as DNA, the CDR3 is TGTGCCAGCTCACCAGGAGGGGGCGGATACGAGCAGTACTTC.

This rearrangement joins TRBV28 to TRBJ1-2, with 9 bases that match TRBD1. CDR1 and CDR2 from the germline V gene are MDHEN and SYDVKM. V lost 5 bases and J lost 4; bases outside the gene matches: 8. The CDR3 is 15 residues long. This chain's CDR3 is CASSQYTGGGYGYTF. The CDR3 nucleotides are TGTGCCAGCAGTCAGTATACAGGGGGCGGCTATGGCTACACCTTC.

This clone was detected only once. The rearrangement uses TRBV9 and TRBJ1-2; TRBD1 is a possible D gene (5 bases). The CDR3 extends over 13 amino acids. Germline assignment: CDR1 SGDLS and CDR2 YYNGEE. The germline V and J ends were trimmed by 9 bases and 3 bases, with 15 bases remaining between them. CDR3 DNA sequence: TGTGCCACGCATAGGGAAGGGGACTATGGCTACACCTTC. Translation gives CATHREGDYGYTF.

V is TRBV7-2 and J is TRBJ2-5; D possibly corresponds to TRBD2 (5 bases). The CDR3 has 14 amino acids. Germline V gives CDR1 SGHTA, CDR2 FQGNSA. V dropped 5 bases and J dropped 5 bases, with 15 bases sitting between them. The CDR3 nucleotides read TGTGCCAGCAGCACTAGACCGCCGAGGGAGACCCAGTACTTC. The encoded protein is CASSTRPPRETQYF.

J is TRBJ2-2 and V is TRBV2; D is unresolved. V lost 1 base and J lost 4, with 7 bases in between. CDR1 SNHLY and CDR2 FYNNEI come from the germline V gene. CDR3 size: 14 residues. Written as DNA, the CDR3 is TGTGCCAGCAGTGAAGTGGGGATCACCGGGGAGCTGTTTTTT. As protein: CASSEVGITGELFF.

The chain recombines TRBV27 with TRBJ1-2; D gene unclear. The length of the CDR3 is 15 residues. Trimming removed 6 bases at V and 8 bases at J, with 22 bases between. From germline, CDR1 is MNHEY and CDR2 SMNVEV (reference sequence). For the CDR3, the DNA is TGTGCCAGCAGCCTATGGACGGACCACAAGGGAGGCTACACCTTC. Encoded protein: CASSLWTDHKGGYTF.

There are a few counts of this clone. The J gene is TRBJ1-4, the V gene TRBV14; TRBD1 aligns across 7 bases. The CDR3 is 16 amino acids. V trimming: 4 bases; J trimming: 7 bases; junction bases outside the gene matches: 12. CDR1 SGHDN and CDR2 FVKESK come from the germline V gene. The CDR3 DNA follows: TGTGCCAGCAGCCCGCTTAAGGGGGCTCTGCGTGAAAAACTGTTTTTT. This codes for CASSPLKGALREKLFF.

In its sample, this clone was seen a few times. This sequence joins TRBV6-1 and TRBJ1-2; 7 nucleotides align to TRBD1. Germline V gives CDR1 MNHNS, CDR2 SASEGT. This CDR3 is 14 amino acids long. V shed 8 bases, J shed 4 bases, and the junction held 10 bases outside the gene matches. DNA for the CDR3: TGTGCCAGCGGAGTCTCAGGGGGGGGCTATGGCTACACCTTC. It yields the protein CASGVSGGGYGYTF.